This T cell receptor (beta chain) was captured in a study of control samples from healthy donors and cancer patients. TCRdb keeps only in-frame clones here, not all; method: immunoSEQ multiplex PCR. The table has about 79,000 clones, 90% to 95% seen once. The CDR3 contains 13 residues. Unmatched junction bases numbered 2, after V lost 4 bases and J lost 4 bases. The V gene is TRBV12-3 or TRBV12-4, the J gene TRBJ2-3, with 7 bases identical to TRBD1. Sample: PBMCs. The origin of this receptor is a woman aged 40 to 55 with lung cancer. CDR3 sequence (DNA): TGTGCCAGCAGTTGGCAGGGGGCAGATACGCAGTATTTT. Translated: CASSWQGADTQYF.